Listed below are T cell receptor beta chains from one sample, sequenced in a study of blood T cell repertoires in COVID-19. Here immunoSEQ multiplex PCR was the method, and the copy in TCRdb shows in-frame clones only, minus some. Here the sample spans more than 95,000 clones, 85% to 90% being singletons. Material: peripheral blood. All receptors derive from a man aged 50-59 years with acute or convalescent COVID-19. CDR3s include the opening cysteine and the closing phenylalanine or tryptophan. The order of the fields is V gene, CDR3 length, D gene, J gene, clone size, CDR3 DNA, CDR3 protein. A D gene is named only where the DNA matches it firmly. Clone size is shown for a subset of rows, as once, few, many or a class of expanded clone.

v_call: TRBV25-1
cdr3_length: 15
d_call: NA
j_call: TRBJ1-2
clone_size: NA
cdr3_nt: TGTGCCAGCAGTCCCTTGGGGACAAGTAACTATGGCTACACCTTC
cdr3_aa: CASSPLGTSNYGYTF

v_call: TRBV3-1/TRBV3-2
cdr3_length: 14
d_call: NA
j_call: TRBJ2-7
clone_size: once
cdr3_nt: TGTGCCAGCAGCCGGCTGTTAGGGGCCTACGAGCAGTACTTC
cdr3_aa: CASSRLLGAYEQYF

v_call: TRBV12-5
cdr3_length: 13
d_call: TRBD2
j_call: TRBJ2-1
clone_size: NA
cdr3_nt: TGTGCTAGTGGTTTGGGGACTAGCTTTCTGCAGTTCTTC
cdr3_aa: CASGLGTSFLQFF

v_call: TRBV7-8
cdr3_length: 15
d_call: TRBD2
j_call: TRBJ2-1
clone_size: NA
cdr3_nt: TGTGCCAGCAGCTCCTCTAGCGGGAGAGTCAATGAGCAGTTCTTC
cdr3_aa: CASSSSSGRVNEQFF

v_call: TRBV6-6
cdr3_length: 13
d_call: NA
j_call: TRBJ1-5
clone_size: once
cdr3_nt: TGTGCCAGCAGCATCGACCAGGTAGAGCCCCAGCATTTT
cdr3_aa: CASSIDQVEPQHF

v_call: TRBV18
cdr3_length: 16
d_call: TRBD1
j_call: TRBJ2-5
clone_size: once
cdr3_nt: TGTGCCAGCTCACCAACCGGGACAGATTTCCAAGAGACCCAGTACTTC
cdr3_aa: CASSPTGTDFQETQYF

v_call: TRBV10-2
cdr3_length: 15
d_call: NA
j_call: TRBJ2-7
clone_size: once
cdr3_nt: TGCGCCAGCAGTGAGGTTCGAACAGGGAGCTACGAGCAGTACTTC
cdr3_aa: CASSEVRTGSYEQYF

v_call: TRBV9
cdr3_length: 14
d_call: TRBD1
j_call: TRBJ2-7
clone_size: NA
cdr3_nt: TGTGCCAGCAGCTACCGGGACAGTAACTACGAGCAGTACTTC
cdr3_aa: CASSYRDSNYEQYF

v_call: TRBV2
cdr3_length: 14
d_call: NA
j_call: TRBJ1-3
clone_size: NA
cdr3_nt: TGTGCCAGCAGTACGGGACACCTTGGAAACACCATATATTTT
cdr3_aa: CASSTGHLGNTIYF

v_call: TRBV4-2
cdr3_length: 16
d_call: TRBD2
j_call: TRBJ2-5
clone_size: NA
cdr3_nt: TGTGCCAGCAGCCAAGAGTTGGGACTAGGGAGGGAGACCCAGTACTTC
cdr3_aa: CASSQELGLGRETQYF

v_call: TRBV28
cdr3_length: 15
d_call: NA
j_call: TRBJ2-3
clone_size: NA
cdr3_nt: TGTGCCAGCAGTTTATGGCGGGGCGACACAGATACGCAGTATTTT
cdr3_aa: CASSLWRGDTDTQYF

v_call: TRBV19
cdr3_length: 12
d_call: NA
j_call: TRBJ2-1
clone_size: NA
cdr3_nt: TGTGCCAGTAGTCGGAGTAGCAATGAGCAGTTCTTC
cdr3_aa: CASSRSSNEQFF

v_call: TRBV5-1
cdr3_length: 15
d_call: TRBD2
j_call: TRBJ2-1
clone_size: once
cdr3_nt: TGCGCCAGCAGACCGATAGCGGGTTCCTACAATGAGCAGTTCTTC
cdr3_aa: CASRPIAGSYNEQFF

v_call: TRBV2
cdr3_length: 15
d_call: NA
j_call: TRBJ2-4
clone_size: NA
cdr3_nt: TGTGCCAGCAGTGTAATCCTAGCCCTGAACAACATTCAGTACTTC
cdr3_aa: CASSVILALNNIQYF

v_call: TRBV27
cdr3_length: 16
d_call: TRBD1
j_call: TRBJ1-5
clone_size: NA
cdr3_nt: TGTGCCAGCAGTTTATCCGGAGGGACAGTTAATCAGCCCCAGCATTTT
cdr3_aa: CASSLSGGTVNQPQHF

v_call: TRBV7-7
cdr3_length: 13
d_call: NA
j_call: TRBJ2-5
clone_size: NA
cdr3_nt: TGTGCCAGCAGCTTAGACCAGGGGGGGACCCAGTACTTC
cdr3_aa: CASSLDQGGTQYF

v_call: TRBV4-1
cdr3_length: 15
d_call: NA
j_call: TRBJ2-7
clone_size: NA
cdr3_nt: TGCGCCAGCAGCCAAGAACTAGCAAAAGGCTACGAGCAGTACTTC
cdr3_aa: CASSQELAKGYEQYF

v_call: TRBV5-4
cdr3_length: 15
d_call: TRBD2
j_call: TRBJ2-7
clone_size: NA
cdr3_nt: TGTGCCAGCAGCTTAAAGCGGGAGGTCTCCTACGAGCAGTACTTC
cdr3_aa: CASSLKREVSYEQYF

v_call: TRBV18
cdr3_length: 16
d_call: NA
j_call: TRBJ1-4
clone_size: NA
cdr3_nt: TGTGCCAGCTCACCCAATTCTGGGGGCGGTAATGAAAAACTGTTTTTT
cdr3_aa: CASSPNSGGGNEKLFF

v_call: TRBV9
cdr3_length: 14
d_call: NA
j_call: TRBJ2-7
clone_size: NA
cdr3_nt: TGTGCCAGCAGCACCGAGCCCGGTTCCTACGAGCAGTACTTC
cdr3_aa: CASSTEPGSYEQYF

v_call: TRBV9
cdr3_length: 16
d_call: NA
j_call: TRBJ1-6
clone_size: NA
cdr3_nt: TGTGCCAGCAGTGGTAGGAGGGTAGAGGATAATTCACCCCTCCACTTT
cdr3_aa: CASSGRRVEDNSPLHF

v_call: TRBV5-1
cdr3_length: 14
d_call: TRBD2
j_call: TRBJ2-7
clone_size: NA
cdr3_nt: TGCGCCAGCAGCCCCGGCAGGGAGGGCTCCGAGCAGTACTTC
cdr3_aa: CASSPGREGSEQYF

v_call: TRBV19
cdr3_length: 15
d_call: TRBD1
j_call: TRBJ1-5
clone_size: NA
cdr3_nt: TGTGCCAGTACCGCCGGACAGGGGGCTAATCAGCCCCAGCATTTT
cdr3_aa: CASTAGQGANQPQHF

v_call: TRBV21-1
cdr3_length: 18
d_call: NA
j_call: TRBJ1-1
clone_size: NA
cdr3_nt: TGTGCCAGCAGCAAATGGGGGGGCGTTGAGGAACCGAACACTGAAGCTTTCTTT
cdr3_aa: CASSKWGGVEEPNTEAFF

v_call: TRBV6-2/TRBV6-3
cdr3_length: 14
d_call: NA
j_call: TRBJ2-3
clone_size: once
cdr3_nt: TGTGCCAGCAGTCCCCCCGGGGGTCCAGATACGCAGTATTTT
cdr3_aa: CASSPPGGPDTQYF

v_call: TRBV5-8
cdr3_length: 14
d_call: NA
j_call: TRBJ2-3
clone_size: NA
cdr3_nt: TGTGCCAGCAGCCGTCGGAGGGACCCAGATACGCAGTATTTT
cdr3_aa: CASSRRRDPDTQYF

v_call: TRBV30
cdr3_length: 15
d_call: TRBD1
j_call: TRBJ1-2
clone_size: NA
cdr3_nt: TGTGCCTGGAGTGGAGGGGACAGGGGGCGGTCTGGCTACACCTTC
cdr3_aa: CAWSGGDRGRSGYTF

v_call: TRBV29-1
cdr3_length: 12
d_call: TRBD1
j_call: TRBJ2-5
clone_size: NA
cdr3_nt: TGCAGCGTCAGGGGGCTGGGGGAGACCCAGTACTTC
cdr3_aa: CSVRGLGETQYF

v_call: TRBV7-9
cdr3_length: 15
d_call: NA
j_call: TRBJ1-1
clone_size: NA
cdr3_nt: TGTGCCAGCAGCTCGTCACAGGGTTTGGGGACTGAAGCTTTCTTT
cdr3_aa: CASSSSQGLGTEAFF

v_call: TRBV6-5
cdr3_length: 13
d_call: TRBD1
j_call: TRBJ1-1
clone_size: NA
cdr3_nt: TGTGCCAGCAGTCAGGGGACAGACACTGAAGCTTTCTTT
cdr3_aa: CASSQGTDTEAFF

v_call: TRBV12-3/TRBV12-4
cdr3_length: 13
d_call: TRBD1
j_call: TRBJ1-2
clone_size: once
cdr3_nt: TGTGCCAGCAGTACGCAGGACAGGCCAAACTACACCTTC
cdr3_aa: CASSTQDRPNYTF

v_call: TRBV6-6
cdr3_length: 14
d_call: NA
j_call: TRBJ1-1
clone_size: NA
cdr3_nt: TGTGCCAGCAGTCCCCGGGTGTTCGCCACTGAAGCTTTCTTT
cdr3_aa: CASSPRVFATEAFF

v_call: TRBV5-4
cdr3_length: 13
d_call: NA
j_call: TRBJ2-3
clone_size: once
cdr3_nt: TGTGCCAGCAGGGACAGACGAGCAGATACGCAGTATTTT
cdr3_aa: CASRDRRADTQYF

v_call: TRBV6-5
cdr3_length: 15
d_call: TRBD1
j_call: TRBJ1-2
clone_size: NA
cdr3_nt: TGTGCCAGCAGTACCGGGACAGTTCCCTCCTATGGCTACACCTTC
cdr3_aa: CASSTGTVPSYGYTF

v_call: TRBV10-1
cdr3_length: 16
d_call: TRBD2
j_call: TRBJ2-7
clone_size: NA
cdr3_nt: TGCGCCAGCAGTGGATATTCTAGCGGAGGCCTCTACGAGCAGTACTTC
cdr3_aa: CASSGYSSGGLYEQYF

v_call: TRBV6-4
cdr3_length: 14
d_call: TRBD1
j_call: TRBJ1-1
clone_size: NA
cdr3_nt: TGTGCCAGCAGCAAAACAGGGGAGGACACTGAAGCTTTCTTT
cdr3_aa: CASSKTGEDTEAFF

v_call: TRBV6-5
cdr3_length: 12
d_call: NA
j_call: TRBJ1-4
clone_size: NA
cdr3_nt: TGTGCCAGCAGTTACGGAGAGGAAAAACTGTTTTTT
cdr3_aa: CASSYGEEKLFF